This is a list of T cell receptor beta chains from one sample in a study of T cell repertoires in cytomegalovirus infection. TCRdb re-called the reads with MiXCR, one entry per CDR3 protein. The sample contains 700,000 to 850,000 distinct CDR3 sequences, approximately 32% of which appear only once. No antigen is known for these receptors. Material: cultured CD8+ T cells from PBMCs, obtained from culture after CMV antigen stimulation. Receptors originate from a human donor in good health (CMV status not recorded). Some clones in this sample may be carry-over from other donors' samples. CDR3s include the opening cysteine and the closing phenylalanine or tryptophan. D genes are given only for firm matches. Only some rows state a clone size, as once, few, many or a class for expanded clones.

d_call j_call v_call clone_size cdr3_aa cdr3_nt
. TRBJ2-1 TRBV7-9 . CASRKAPDNEQFF TGTGCCAGCAGGAAAGCGCCTGACAATGAGCAGTTCTTC
TRBD2 TRBJ2-3 TRBV11-2 . CASSPWRGGQLDTQYF TGTGCCAGCAGCCCGTGGCGGGGGGGCCAATTAGATACGCAGTATTTT
. TRBJ1-6 TRBV11-3 . CASSSARPGSGSPLHF TGTGCCAGCAGCTCCGCCCGACCCGGGAGTGGGTCACCCCTCCACTTT
TRBD2 TRBJ2-1 TRBV7-2 many CASSLISGGAEDEQFF TGTGCCAGCAGCTTAATTAGCGGGGGGGCTGAAGATGAGCAGTTCTTC
. TRBJ2-5 TRBV6-6 . CASSIPSKQETQYF TGTGCCAGCAGCATACCCTCCAAGCAAGAGACCCAGTACTTC
TRBD1 TRBJ2-3 TRBV11-3 few CASSYGQGMMDF TGTGCCAGCAGCTACGGACAGGGAATGATGGATTTT
TRBD1 TRBJ1-1 TRBV27 few CATSRRGQGALNTEAFF TGTGCCACCTCTAGGAGGGGGCAGGGGGCTTTGAACACTGAAGCTTTCTTT
TRBD1 TRBJ1-1 TRBV5-4 few CASSSGTGYTEAFF TGTGCCAGCAGCTCGGGGACAGGGTACACTGAAGCTTTCTTT
. TRBJ2-7 TRBV5-5 few CASSLKGLTYEQYF TGTGCCAGCAGCTTAAAGGGGCTAACCTACGAGCAGTACTTC
. TRBJ2-3 TRBV19 . CASSIGRSTDTQYF TGTGCCAGTAGTATCGGCAGAAGCACAGATACGCAGTATTTT
. TRBJ1-2 TRBV7-6 many CASSFRGSSDYTF TGTGCCAGCAGCTTCCGGGGATCGAGCGACTACACCTTC
. TRBJ2-2 TRBV6-5 . CASSTNGLTGELFF TGTGCCAGCAGTACAAACGGGCTCACCGGGGAGCTGTTTTTT
. TRBJ1-2 TRBV12-3/TRBV12-4 few CASSHRANGYTF TGTGCCAGCAGTCATAGGGCTAATGGCTACACCTTC
. TRBJ2-7 TRBV7-9 many CASLLSTDRQTNEQYF TGTGCCAGCCTTCTTTCAACGGACAGACAGACCAACGAGCAGTACTTC
TRBD2 TRBJ2-1 TRBV6-2/TRBV6-3 . CASSSSLAGVYNEQFF TGTGCCAGCAGCTCCTCTCTAGCGGGGGTTTACAATGAGCAGTTCTTC
. TRBJ1-1 TRBV7-9 . CASSRGVGGASNEAFF TGTGCCAGCAGCCGAGGGGTGGGGGGCGCGTCTAATGAAGCTTTCTTT
. TRBJ2-5 TRBV7-6 . CASSTSPGETQYF TGTGCCAGCAGTACAAGTCCGGGGGAGACCCAGTACTTC
TRBD2 TRBJ2-1 TRBV19 . CASSIQRGGSYNEQFF TGTGCCAGTAGTATCCAGCGGGGGGGCTCTTACAATGAGCAGTTCTTC
. TRBJ2-2 TRBV18 few CASDDDTGELFF TGTGCCAGCGACGATGACACCGGGGAGCTGTTTTTT
. TRBJ1-3 TRBV20-1 . CSAAAEGKGNTIYF TGCAGTGCCGCAGCGGAGGGCAAGGGAAACACCATATATTTT
. TRBJ2-3 TRBV12-3/TRBV12-4 few CASTVGHPSTDTQYF TGTGCCAGCACCGTGGGACATCCTAGCACAGATACGCAGTATTTT
TRBD1 TRBJ2-2 TRBV20-1 . CSARPSPGQGSTGELFF TGCAGTGCTAGACCCTCTCCGGGACAGGGGAGCACCGGGGAGCTGTTTTTT
. TRBJ2-3 TRBV6-4 . CASSDQGGTDTQYF TGTGCCAGCAGTGATCAGGGCGGCACAGATACGCAGTATTTT
. TRBJ1-1 TRBV4-1 . CASSQDLFESTEAFF TGCGCCAGCAGCCAAGACCTTTTTGAATCCACTGAAGCTTTCTTT
. TRBJ2-2 TRBV28 once CASSLILASTGELFF TGTGCCAGCAGTCTAATACTAGCTTCCACCGGGGAGCTGTTTTTT
. TRBJ2-1 TRBV27 many CASSLGISGRNEQFF TGTGCCAGCAGTTTAGGTATAAGCGGGCGGAATGAGCAGTTCTTC
. TRBJ1-4 TRBV7-9 few CASSSTQGTGEKLFF TGTGCCAGCAGCTCGACACAGGGTACGGGTGAAAAACTGTTTTTT
TRBD2 TRBJ2-2 TRBV4-1 few CASSQEAGGLSGELFF TGCGCCAGCAGCCAAGAAGCGGGGGGTCTTAGCGGGGAGCTGTTTTTT
. TRBJ2-4 TRBV27 . CASSWGGAGNIQYF TGTGCCAGCAGTTGGGGGGGGGCTGGAAACATTCAGTACTTC
TRBD1 TRBJ1-4 TRBV4-3 . CASSQDRGPGNEKLFF TGCGCCAGCAGCCAAGACAGGGGGCCGGGTAATGAAAAACTGTTTTTT
. TRBJ1-1 TRBV27 few CASSLSVQGSTEAFF TGTGCCAGCAGTTTAAGCGTACAGGGAAGCACTGAAGCTTTCTTT
. TRBJ1-2 TRBV3-1 . CASRDTDRHNYGYTF TGTGCCAGCAGGGACACGGACAGACATAACTATGGCTACACCTTC
TRBD1 TRBJ2-7 TRBV10-3 . CAISDLDRGPDEQYF TGTGCCATCAGTGATTTGGACAGGGGGCCGGACGAGCAGTACTTC
. TRBJ1-6 TRBV7-8 few CASSPDSSPLHF TGTGCCAGCAGCCCTGACAGTTCACCCCTCCACTTT
. TRBJ2-7 TRBV12-3/TRBV12-4 . CASTEDTHYEQYF TGTGCCAGCACCGAGGACACCCACTACGAGCAGTACTTC
. TRBJ2-7 TRBV19 few CASSILSRQGGSYEQYF TGTGCCAGTAGCATTTTATCTCGGCAGGGGGGATCCTACGAGCAGTACTTC
TRBD2 TRBJ2-2 TRBV9 . CASTPSPGTSGGNGELFF TGTGCCAGCACCCCGTCTCCCGGAACTAGCGGGGGGAACGGGGAGCTGTTTTTT
TRBD1 TRBJ1-2 TRBV29-1 . CSVSLGQGMGYTF TGCAGCGTGAGCCTGGGACAGGGTATGGGCTACACCTTC
. TRBJ1-1 TRBV19 . CASSIDPRAGTEAFF TGTGCCAGTAGTATAGATCCGAGGGCGGGGACTGAAGCTTTCTTT
. TRBJ2-1 TRBV6-5 few CASSYGRVGGRHNEQFF TGTGCCAGCAGTTACGGTCGGGTTGGGGGCCGCCACAATGAGCAGTTCTTC
. TRBJ1-3 TRBV7-9 many CASSLAGEPIYF TGTGCCAGCAGCTTAGCCGGTGAACCCATATATTTT
TRBD1 TRBJ2-3 TRBV5-5 . CASSLSRTGLTDTQYF TGTGCCAGCAGCTTGTCCAGGACAGGGCTCACAGATACGCAGTATTTT
. TRBJ2-3 TRBV19 few CASSPTLGLDTQYF TGTGCCAGTAGTCCAACCCTCGGACTCGATACGCAGTATTTT